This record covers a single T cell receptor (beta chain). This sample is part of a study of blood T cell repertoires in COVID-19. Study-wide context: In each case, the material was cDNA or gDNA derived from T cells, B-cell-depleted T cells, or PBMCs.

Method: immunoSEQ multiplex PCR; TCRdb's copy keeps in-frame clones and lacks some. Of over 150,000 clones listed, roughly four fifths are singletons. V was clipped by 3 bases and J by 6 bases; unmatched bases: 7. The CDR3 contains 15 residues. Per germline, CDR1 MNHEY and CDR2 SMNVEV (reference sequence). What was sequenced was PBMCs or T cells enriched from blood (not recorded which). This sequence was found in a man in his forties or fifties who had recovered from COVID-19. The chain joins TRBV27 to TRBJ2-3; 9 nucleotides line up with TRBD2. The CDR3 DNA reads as TGTGCCAGCAGTTTGGCGGGGGGGCCGGCCGATACGCAGTATTTT. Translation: CASSLAGGPADTQYF.